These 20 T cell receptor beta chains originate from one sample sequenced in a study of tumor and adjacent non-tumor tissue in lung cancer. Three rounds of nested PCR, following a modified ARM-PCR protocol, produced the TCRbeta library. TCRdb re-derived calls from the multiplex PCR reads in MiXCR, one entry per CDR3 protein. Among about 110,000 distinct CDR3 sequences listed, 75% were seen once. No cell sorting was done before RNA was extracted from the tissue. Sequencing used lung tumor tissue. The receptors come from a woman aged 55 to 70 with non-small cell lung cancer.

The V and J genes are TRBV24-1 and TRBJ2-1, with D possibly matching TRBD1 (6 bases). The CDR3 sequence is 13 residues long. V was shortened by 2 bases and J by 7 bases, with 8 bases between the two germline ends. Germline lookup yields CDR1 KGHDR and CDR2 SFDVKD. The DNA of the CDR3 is TGTGCCACCAGTGATTACAGGGCAAATGAGCAGTTCTTC. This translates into CATSDYRANEQFF.

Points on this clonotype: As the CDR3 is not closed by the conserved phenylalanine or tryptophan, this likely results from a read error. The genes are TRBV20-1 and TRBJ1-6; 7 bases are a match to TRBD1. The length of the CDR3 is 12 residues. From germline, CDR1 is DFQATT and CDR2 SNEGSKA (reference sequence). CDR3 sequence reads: CSPTGYNSPLHY. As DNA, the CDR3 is TGCAGCCCGACAGGGTATAATTCACCCCTCCACTAT.

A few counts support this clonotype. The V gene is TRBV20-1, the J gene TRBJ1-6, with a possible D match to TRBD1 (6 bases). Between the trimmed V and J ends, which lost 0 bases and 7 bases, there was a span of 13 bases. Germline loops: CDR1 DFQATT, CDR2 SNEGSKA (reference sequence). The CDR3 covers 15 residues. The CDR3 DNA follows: TGCAGTGCTAGAGACAGGGGACTGCAGAATTCACCCCTCCACTTT. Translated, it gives CSARDRGLQNSPLHF.

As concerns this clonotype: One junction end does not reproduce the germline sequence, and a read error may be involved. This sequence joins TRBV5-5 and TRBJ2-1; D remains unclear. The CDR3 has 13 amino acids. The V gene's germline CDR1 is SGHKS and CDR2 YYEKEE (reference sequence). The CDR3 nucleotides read TGTGCCTGCAGCTTGGGTATCAACAATGAGCAGTTCTTC. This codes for CACSLGINNEQFF.

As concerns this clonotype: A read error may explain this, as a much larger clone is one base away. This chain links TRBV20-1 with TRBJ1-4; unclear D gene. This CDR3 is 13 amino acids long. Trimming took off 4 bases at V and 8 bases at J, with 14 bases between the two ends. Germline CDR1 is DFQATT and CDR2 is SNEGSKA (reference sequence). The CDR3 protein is CSAMFRSDEKLFF. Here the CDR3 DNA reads TGCAGTGCTATGTTTAGGTCCGACGAAAAACTGTTTTTT.

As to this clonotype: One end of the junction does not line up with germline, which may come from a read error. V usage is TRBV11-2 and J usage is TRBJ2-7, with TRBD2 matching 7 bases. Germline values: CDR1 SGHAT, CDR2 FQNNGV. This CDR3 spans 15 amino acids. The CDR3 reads CATSYGTTGGYELYF. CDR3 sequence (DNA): TGTGCCACCAGCTACGGGACTACCGGGGGGTACGAGCTGTACTTC.

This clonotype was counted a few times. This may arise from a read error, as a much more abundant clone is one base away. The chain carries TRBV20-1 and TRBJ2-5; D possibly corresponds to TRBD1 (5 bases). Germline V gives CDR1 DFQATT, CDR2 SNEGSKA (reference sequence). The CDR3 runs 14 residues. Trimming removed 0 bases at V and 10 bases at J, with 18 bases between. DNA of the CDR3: TGCAGTGCTAGAGAGGCTTCTCCCAAGGGGATCCAGTACTTC. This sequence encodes CSAREASPKGIQYF.

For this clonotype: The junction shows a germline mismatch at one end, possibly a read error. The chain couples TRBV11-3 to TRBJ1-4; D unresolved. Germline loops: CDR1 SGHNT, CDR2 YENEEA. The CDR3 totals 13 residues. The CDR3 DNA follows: TGTGACAGCAGCTTACAATCCGGAGAAATACTGTTTTTT. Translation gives CDSSLQSGEILFF.

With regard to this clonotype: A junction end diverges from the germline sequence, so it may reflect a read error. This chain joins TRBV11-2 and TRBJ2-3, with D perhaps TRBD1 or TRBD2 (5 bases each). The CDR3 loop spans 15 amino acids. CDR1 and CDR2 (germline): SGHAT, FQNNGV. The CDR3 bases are TGTGCCAGCAGCTTAGTGGGGAGAGAGACAGATACGCAGTGTTTT. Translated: CASSLVGRETDTQCF.

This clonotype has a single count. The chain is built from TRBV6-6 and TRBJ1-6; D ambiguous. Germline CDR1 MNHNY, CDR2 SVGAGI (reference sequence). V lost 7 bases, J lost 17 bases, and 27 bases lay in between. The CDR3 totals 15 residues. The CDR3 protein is CASNPLPRTNSRIHF. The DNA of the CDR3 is TGTGCCAGCAACCCCCTCCCTCGGACTAATTCACGCATCCACTTT.

The CDR3 spells CASGSGLAGDTQYF. The CDR3 nucleotides read TGTGCCAGCGGCTCGGGACTAGCGGGAGATACGCAGTATTTT. This chain links TRBV11-1 with TRBJ2-3, with 12 bases lining up with TRBD2. Germline assignment: CDR1 SGHAT and CDR2 FQDESV (reference sequence). The CDR3 sequence is 14 residues long. V was pared by 8 bases and J by 5 bases, with 5 bases of the junction left unmatched.

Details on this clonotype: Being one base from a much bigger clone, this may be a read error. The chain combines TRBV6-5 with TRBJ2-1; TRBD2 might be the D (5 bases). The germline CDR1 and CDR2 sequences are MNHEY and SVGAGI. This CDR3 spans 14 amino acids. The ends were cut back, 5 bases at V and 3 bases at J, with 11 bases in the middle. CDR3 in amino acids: CASSHNRDYNEQFF. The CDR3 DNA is TGTGCCAGCAGTCATAATCGGGACTACAATGAGCAGTTCTTC.

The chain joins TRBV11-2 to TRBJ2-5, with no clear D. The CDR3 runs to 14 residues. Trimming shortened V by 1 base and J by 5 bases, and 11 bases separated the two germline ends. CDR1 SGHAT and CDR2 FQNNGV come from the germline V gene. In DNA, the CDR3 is TGTGCCAGCAGCTTAGGTTGCAGTGTGGAGACCCAGTACTTC. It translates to CASSLGCSVETQYF.

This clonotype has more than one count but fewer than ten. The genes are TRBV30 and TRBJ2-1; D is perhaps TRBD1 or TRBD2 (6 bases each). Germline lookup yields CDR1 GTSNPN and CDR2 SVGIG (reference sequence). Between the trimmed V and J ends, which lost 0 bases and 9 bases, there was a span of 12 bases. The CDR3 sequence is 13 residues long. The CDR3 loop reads CAWSVGGGREQFF. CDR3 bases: TGTGCCTGGAGTGTAGGAGGGGGGCGTGAGCAGTTCTTC.

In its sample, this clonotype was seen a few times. CDR3 in DNA: TGCGCCAGCAGCACCGGGACAAACGGAGAGACCCAGTACTTC. It codes for CASSTGTNGETQYF. The rearrangement joins TRBV5-1 to TRBJ2-5; tentatively, D is TRBD1 (6 bases). The length of the CDR3 is 14 residues. The V and J ends lost 4 bases and 4 bases respectively, with 14 bases between them. Germline V gene data show CDR1 as SGHRS and CDR2 as YFSETQ.

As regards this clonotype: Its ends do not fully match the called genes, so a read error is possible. The CDR3 DNA reads TGCAGTGCACAACGACAGGGGGGATTCAATAAGCAGTTCTTC. Translated, it gives CSAQRQGGFNKQFF. This chain connects TRBV20-1 to TRBJ2-1; 9 bases fit TRBD1. The CDR3 sequence is 14 residues long. Germline V gives CDR1 DFQATT, CDR2 SNEGSKA (reference sequence).

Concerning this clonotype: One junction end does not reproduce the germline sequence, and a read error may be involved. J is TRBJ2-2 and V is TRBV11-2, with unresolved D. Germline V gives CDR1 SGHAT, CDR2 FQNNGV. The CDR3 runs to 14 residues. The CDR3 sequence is CASSLRPNTGELFF. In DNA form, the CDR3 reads TGTGCCAGCAGCTTGCGACCGAATACCGGGGAGCTGTTTTTT.

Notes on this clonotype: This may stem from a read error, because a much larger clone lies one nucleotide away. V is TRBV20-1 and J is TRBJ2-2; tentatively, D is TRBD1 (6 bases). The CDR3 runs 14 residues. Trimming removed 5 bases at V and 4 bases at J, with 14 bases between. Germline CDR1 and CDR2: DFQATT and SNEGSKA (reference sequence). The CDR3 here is CSARTRQATGELFF. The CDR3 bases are TGCAGTGCTCGAACTAGACAGGCCACCGGGGAGCTGTTTTTT.

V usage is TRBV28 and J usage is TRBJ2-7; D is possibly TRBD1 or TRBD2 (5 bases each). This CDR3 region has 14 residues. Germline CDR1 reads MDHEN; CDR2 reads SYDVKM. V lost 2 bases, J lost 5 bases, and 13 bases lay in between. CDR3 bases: TGTGCCAGCAGTTTAGCCGGGGCTGGGGACGAGCAGTACTTC. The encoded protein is CASSLAGAGDEQYF.

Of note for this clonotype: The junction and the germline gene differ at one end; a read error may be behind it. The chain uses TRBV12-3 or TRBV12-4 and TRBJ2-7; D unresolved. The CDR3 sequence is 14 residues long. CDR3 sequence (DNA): TGTACCAGCAGTTGGCGTGAGGCTCTCAACGAGCAGTACTTC. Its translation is CTSSWREALNEQYF.